Detailed here is one T cell receptor beta chain. Its antigen is currently unknown. Trimming took 2 bases from V and 4 from J, leaving 13 bases between them. The CDR3 extends over 15 amino acids. The germline V gene encodes CDR1 SGHDT and CDR2 YYEEEE. The record originates from a study of response to subunit inactivated influenza vaccine. In TCRdb, the RT-PCR reads were re-called with MiXCR into one record per CDR3 protein. The sample includes 550,000 to 800,000 distinct CDR3 sequences, about 15% of them seen just once. Whole-study results and caveats: New T cells are recruited in small numbers by each seasonal influenza vaccination, according to the authors' suggestion.

The sequence came from a man aged 50-60 years who received an inactivated influenza vaccine. The gene calls are TRBV5-6 and TRBJ2-1, with a tentative D call TRBD2 (6 bases). The sequencing used PBMCs from blood, collected 12 days after vaccination. DNA of the CDR3: TGTGCCAGCAGCTTCTGGGGGGAGGATTACAATGAGCAGTTCTTC. Its protein is CASSFWGEDYNEQFF.